This note documents a single T cell receptor beta chain sequence. This entry is derived from a study of T cell changes during pregnancy in multiple sclerosis. Repertoires were generated with immunoSEQ multiplex PCR, while TCRdb's copy carries only in-frame clones and drops some. The data contain roughly 45,000 clones, 90% to 95% of them singletons. The sequence was obtained from a female donor with multiple sclerosis, enrolled in a pregnancy study. The sample in question was CD8+ T cells from peripheral blood mononuclear cells, obtained after pregnancy.

CDR3: CAISAQGTESNQPQHF. Here the CDR3 DNA reads TGTGCCATCAGTGCTCAGGGAACAGAGAGCAATCAGCCCCAGCATTTT. The J gene is TRBJ1-5, the V gene TRBV10-3; D might be TRBD1 (5 bases). V was clipped by 4 bases and J by 1 base, with 14 bases between them. This CDR3 is built from 16 residues. CDR1 is ENHRY and CDR2 is SYGVKD in the germline V gene.